This TCR beta chain was identified during a study of T cell changes during pregnancy in multiple sclerosis. The repertoire was sequenced with immunoSEQ multiplex PCR; TCRdb's copy has only in-frame clones and lacks some. Here the sample spans around 96,000 clones, 85% to 95% being singletons. Trimming cost V 10 bases and J 1 base, with 14 bases left between them. Germline lookup yields CDR1 MNHEY and CDR2 SVGAGI. This CDR3 has 13 residues. The starting material was peripheral blood, obtained in the first trimester of pregnancy. This TCR was recovered from a female donor with multiple sclerosis, enrolled in a pregnancy study. This chain connects TRBV6-5 to TRBJ2-7; perhaps TRBD1 as D (6 bases). The CDR3 bases are TGTGCCACCAACAGGGCCGGGTCCTACGAGCAGTACTTC. Translating gives CATNRAGSYEQYF.